One sample yielded the 21 T cell receptor beta chains listed below, sequenced in a study of control samples from healthy donors and cancer patients. Data came from immunoSEQ multiplex PCR; TCRdb stores just in-frame clones and leaves some out. Recorded for this sample: fewer than 250,000 clones. Source material: blood. Receptor source: a woman aged 30 to 39 in good health.

The J gene is TRBJ1-1, the V gene TRBV19; perhaps TRBD1 as D (6 bases). The CDR3 is 12 residues long. Looked up from germline, CDR1 is LNHDA and CDR2 is SQIVND (reference sequence). V was trimmed by 7 bases and J by 4 bases, leaving 10 bases between them. The CDR3 DNA sequence: TGTGCCAGTACCCAGACAGGCACTGAAGCTTTCTTT. Translating gives CASTQTGTEAFF.

The chain combines TRBV6-5 with TRBJ1-1; D is perhaps TRBD1 (5 bases). Germline V CDR1 and CDR2: MNHEY, SVGAGI. The CDR3 contains 15 residues. V was pared by 2 bases and J by 1 base, with 11 bases between. In DNA form, the CDR3 reads TGTGCCAGCAGTTACGAGGGGTTAGGGAACACTGAAGCTTTCTTT. Amino acid sequence: CASSYEGLGNTEAFF.

The chain couples TRBV21-1 to TRBJ1-2; the table calls TRBD1, which could not be checked here. TRBV21-1 is a recognized pseudogene. The CDR3 consists of 14 residues. The CDR3 spells CARRLTGLLYGYTF. The CDR3 bases are TGTGCCAGGCGCCTAACAGGGCTTCTCTATGGCTACACCTTC.

With respect to this clone: The same CDR3 arises from other DNA sequences in this sample as well. This rearrangement joins TRBV5-1 to TRBJ1-5; TRBD1 is a possible D gene (5 bases). Germline V gives CDR1 SGHRS, CDR2 YFSETQ. Trimming stripped 0 bases from V and 0 bases from J, with 7 bases between. This CDR3 region has 15 residues. The CDR3 protein is CASSLGGGSNQPQHF. CDR3 nucleotides: TGCGCCAGCAGCTTGGGCGGGGGTAGCAATCAGCCCCAGCATTTT.

The chain employs TRBV2 and TRBJ1-1; TRBD1 agrees at 8 bases. V shed 6 bases, J shed 8 bases, and the junction held 5 bases outside the gene matches. The CDR3 length is 12 residues. CDR1 is SNHLY, CDR2 FYNNEI, per germline. The chain's CDR3 is CASRADRGEAFF. CDR3 coding DNA: TGTGCCAGCAGGGCTGACAGGGGAGAAGCTTTCTTT.

The chain has TRBV5-4 and TRBJ1-2, with TRBD1 matching over 8 bases. After removal of 5 bases from V and 5 bases from J, the junction contained 14 bases not matched to a gene. Per the germline V gene, CDR1 is SGHNT and CDR2 is YYREEE (reference sequence). This CDR3 contains 16 residues. CDR3 bases: TGTGCCAGCAGAAGGACAGGGTCTATGTATAGGTATGGCTACACCTTC. Protein: CASRRTGSMYRYGYTF.

This sequence joins TRBV9 and TRBJ1-2; 10 positions agree with TRBD1. The CDR3 spans 16 residues. The germline V gene has CDR1 SGDLS and CDR2 YYNGEE. The junction had 12 bases not matched to a gene; V was cut back by 6 bases and J by 4 bases. The CDR3 DNA reads as TGTGCCAGCACCCATACCCGGGACAGGGGAGGCTATGGCTACACCTTC. Its translation: CASTHTRDRGGYGYTF.

The chain carries TRBV6-5 and TRBJ1-2, with D possibly matching TRBD1 (6 bases). CDR3 length: 15 amino acids. The germline V gene encodes CDR1 MNHEY and CDR2 SVGAGI. V lost 5 bases, J lost 8 bases, and 21 bases lay in between. The CDR3 region is CASSRGTTGMGGYTF. The CDR3 DNA reads TGTGCCAGCAGTAGGGGGACGACGGGGATGGGAGGCTACACCTTC.

V usage is TRBV3-1 (or the pseudogene TRBV3-2) and J usage is TRBJ1-1; D unresolved. The V end was cut by 2 bases, the J end by 1 base, with 17 bases between. CDR1 and CDR2 from the germline V gene are LGHDT and YNNKEL (reference sequence). The CDR3 sequence is 17 residues long. CDR3: CASSQSPLFRENTEAFF. DNA of the CDR3: TGTGCCAGCAGCCAAAGTCCCCTCTTCCGGGAGAACACTGAAGCTTTCTTT.

The gene calls are TRBV6-5 and TRBJ1-1; D is unresolved. CDR3 length: 14 residues. The ends were cut back, 1 base at V and 1 base at J, with 7 bases in the middle. Germline values: CDR1 MNHEY, CDR2 SVGAGI. CDR3 in amino acids: CASSYLTQNTEAFF. CDR3 DNA sequence: TGTGCCAGCAGTTACTTGACACAGAACACTGAAGCTTTCTTT.

The V and J genes are TRBV7-9 and TRBJ2-2; 9 bases fit TRBD2. There are 15 residues in the CDR3. V trimming: 6 bases; J trimming: 6 bases; junction bases outside the gene matches: 8. Germline lookup yields CDR1 SEHNR and CDR2 FQNEAQ (reference sequence). This CDR3 is CASSPSGGRPGELFF. The CDR3 DNA follows: TGTGCCAGCAGTCCAAGCGGGGGGCGGCCCGGGGAGCTGTTTTTT.

The chain couples TRBV4-1 to TRBJ2-3, with D possibly matching TRBD2 (5 bases). Germline V gene sequence: CDR1 MGHRA, CDR2 YSYEKL. V lost 5 bases and J 0 bases, leaving 12 bases between the germline ends. The CDR3 runs to 15 residues. The CDR3 reads CASSSSGVSTDTQYF. The CDR3 DNA follows: TGCGCCAGCAGCTCATCCGGGGTGAGCACAGATACGCAGTATTTT.

CDR3 region: CASSSGYNYGYTF. The CDR3 coding sequence is TGTGCCAGCAGTTCCGGATATAACTATGGCTACACCTTC. The chain joins TRBV6-2 or TRBV6-3 to TRBJ1-2; the D is unclear. The CDR3 contains 13 residues. V was cut by 4 bases and J by 1 base, with 7 bases left in between. Per the germline V gene, CDR1 is MNHEY and CDR2 is SVGEGT.

This chain connects TRBV28 to TRBJ2-5, with 11 bases lining up with TRBD2. The V segment lost 3 bases and the J segment 5 bases; nucleotides outside the gene matches: 5. From germline, CDR1 is MDHEN and CDR2 SYDVKM. This CDR3 is built from 15 residues. This CDR3 is CASSFRVAGGETQYF. In DNA form, the CDR3 reads TGTGCCAGCAGTTTTAGGGTAGCGGGGGGGGAGACCCAGTACTTC.

J is TRBJ1-4 and V is TRBV20-1; D not certain. Germline values: CDR1 DFQATT, CDR2 SNEGSKA (reference sequence). V gave up 6 bases and J gave up 12 bases, with 14 bases separating them. The CDR3 loop spans 11 amino acids. This CDR3 is CSAPRFAELFF. CDR3 nucleotide sequence: TGCAGTGCCCCACGTTTTGCCGAACTGTTTTTT.

The chain uses TRBV5-1 and TRBJ2-7; D unresolved. The V gene lost 4 bases and the J gene lost 5 bases, with 13 bases spanning the gap. Germline V lookup: CDR1 SGHRS, CDR2 YFSETQ. The CDR3 has 13 residues. CDR3 region: CASSPALIHEQYF. The DNA of the CDR3 is TGCGCCAGCAGCCCGGCCCTGATCCACGAGCAGTACTTC.

V usage is TRBV12-3 or TRBV12-4 and J usage is TRBJ2-7; D unclear. The V end lost 4 bases, the J end lost 4 bases, and 11 bases lay between the germline ends. The CDR3 has 13 amino acids. CDR3 sequence reads: CASSSTWMYEQYF. The CDR3 DNA sequence: TGTGCCAGCAGTTCTACTTGGATGTACGAGCAGTACTTC.

The chain joins TRBV11-2 to TRBJ2-7; 15 nucleotides agree with TRBD2. The trim removed 4 bases at V and 9 bases at J, leaving 10 bases unmatched. Germline CDR1 reads SGHAT; CDR2 reads FQNNGV. The CDR3 covers 16 residues. The CDR3 here is CASSSLRTSGGAWQYF. In DNA, the CDR3 is TGTGCCAGCAGCTCGCTGAGGACTAGCGGGGGGGCGTGGCAGTACTTC.

This chain joins TRBV4-1 and TRBJ2-1; 9 bases fit TRBD2. This CDR3 spans 15 amino acids. V trimming: 4 bases; J trimming: 7 bases; junction bases outside the gene matches: 8. Germline assignment: CDR1 MGHRA and CDR2 YSYEKL. CDR3 sequence: CASSLVGAGGNEQFF. The CDR3 bases are TGCGCCAGCAGCCTGGTCGGGGCGGGGGGGAATGAGCAGTTCTTC.

The chain links TRBV6-5 to TRBJ1-1; D gene uncertain. Germline CDR1 reads MNHEY; CDR2 reads SVGAGI. V was trimmed by 0 bases and J by 1 base, leaving 3 bases between them. There are 13 residues in the CDR3. The CDR3 region is CASSYSANTEAFF. In nucleotides, the CDR3 is TGTGCCAGCAGTTACTCTGCGAACACTGAAGCTTTCTTT.

This chain uses TRBV5-1 with TRBJ2-7, with D unresolved. V was shortened by 4 bases and J by 5 bases, with 13 bases between the two germline ends. This CDR3 has 13 residues. In germline, CDR1 is SGHRS, CDR2 YFSETQ. This CDR3 reads CASSLLRTDEQYF. DNA of the CDR3: TGCGCCAGCAGCCTCCTCCGTACCGACGAGCAGTACTTC. The full variable domain, completed using reference TRBV5-1 and TRBJ2-7, is KAGVTQTPRYLIKTRGQQVTLSCSPISGHRSVSWYQQTPGQGLQFLFEYFSETQRNKGNFPGRFSGRQFSNSRSEMNVSTLELGDSALYLCASSLLRTDEQYFGPGTRLTVT.